These 26 T cell receptor beta chains share one sample of origin, sequenced in a study of T cell responses to AZD1222 COVID-19 vaccine. Clones were read by immunoSEQ multiplex PCR, and TCRdb kept only the in-frame ones, dropping some. The table lists fewer than 200,000 clones, less than 90% of them singletons, with 1.5% to 2% in the top ten. Source: peripheral blood, taken on day 0 of AZD1222 vaccination. The receptor source for this set is an adult in good health.

The CDR3 reads CASSVQRGREKLFF. CDR3 DNA sequence: TGTGCCAGCAGCGTCCAGCGAGGCCGTGAAAAACTGTTTTTT. The V gene is TRBV7-2, the J gene TRBJ1-4; no firm D call. CDR1 and CDR2 from the germline V gene are SGHTA and FQGNSA. The CDR3 covers 14 residues. V was trimmed by 5 bases and J by 7 bases, leaving 14 bases between them.

The chain employs TRBV5-1 and TRBJ2-2, with D perhaps being TRBD1 or TRBD2 (6 bases each). There are 15 residues in the CDR3. Per the germline V gene, CDR1 is SGHRS and CDR2 is YFSETQ. V was clipped by 4 bases and J by 3 bases, with 13 bases between them. The CDR3 is CASSPRGEDTGELFF. CDR3 DNA: TGCGCCAGCAGCCCGAGGGGGGAAGACACCGGGGAGCTGTTTTTT. Complete variable domain (other parts from reference TRBV5-1 and TRBJ2-2): KAGVTQTPRYLIKTRGQQVTLSCSPISGHRSVSWYQQTPGQGLQFLFEYFSETQRNKGNFPGRFSGRQFSNSRSEMNVSTLELGDSALYLCASSPRGEDTGELFFGEGSRLTVL.

This clone showed up just a few times. V usage is TRBV3-1 (or the pseudogene TRBV3-2) and J usage is TRBJ1-6; the D is unclear. Germline CDR1 and CDR2: LGHDT and YNNKEL (reference sequence). This CDR3 is built from 14 residues. V was trimmed by 1 base and J by 9 bases, leaving 10 bases between them. CDR3 sequence reads: CASSQGVPASPLHF. Written as DNA, the CDR3 is TGTGCCAGCAGCCAAGGGGTGCCTGCTTCACCCCTCCACTTT.

The chain combines TRBV27 with TRBJ2-2, with TRBD2 matching 9 bases. Trimming at V came to 5 bases and at J to 2 bases, leaving 12 bases not matched to a gene. The CDR3 is 18 residues long. Germline CDR1 and CDR2: MNHEY and SMNVEV (reference sequence). The CDR3 nucleotides are TGTGCCAGCAGTCCCCTTCTTAGCGGGGGCCCTAACACCGGGGAGCTGTTTTTT. Its translation: CASSPLLSGGPNTGELFF.

The chain couples TRBV13 to TRBJ2-2, with 10 bases fitting TRBD1. V dropped 5 bases and J dropped 6; count of bases not matched to a gene: 9. The length of the CDR3 is 16 residues. Germline V gene sequence: CDR1 PRHDT, CDR2 FYEKMQ (reference sequence). CDR3 amino acids: CASSPLTGGDAGELFF. In nucleotides, the CDR3 is TGTGCCAGCAGCCCACTGACAGGGGGCGACGCCGGGGAGCTGTTTTTT.

The V and J genes are TRBV15 and TRBJ1-6; perhaps TRBD1 as D (5 bases). The V gene's germline CDR1 is LNHNV and CDR2 YYDKDF (reference sequence). The CDR3 sequence is 19 residues long. The V gene lost 0 bases and the J gene lost 9 bases, with 24 bases spanning the gap. The CDR3 bases are TGTGCCACCAGCAGAGATCGCACGGGTCAGGGTTTGGGAATTTCACCCCTCCACTTT. It yields the protein CATSRDRTGQGLGISPLHF.

CDR3: CASSLGTLNYGYTF. CDR3 coding DNA: TGTGCCAGTAGTTTGGGGACCCTAAACTATGGCTACACCTTC. V usage is TRBV19 and J usage is TRBJ1-2, with D possibly matching TRBD1 (5 bases). V was pared by 5 bases and J by 2 bases, with 12 bases between. CDR1 is LNHDA, CDR2 SQIVND, per germline (reference sequence). The CDR3 consists of 14 residues.

This chain links TRBV2 with TRBJ2-1; 7 bases line up with TRBD2. Germline V gene sequence: CDR1 SNHLY, CDR2 FYNNEI. The CDR3 loop spans 12 amino acids. The V and J ends lost 4 bases and 7 bases, in that order; junction bases with no gene match: 1. In DNA, the CDR3 is TGTGCCAGCAGTGTCGGGGGGAATGAGCAGTTCTTC. It is translated as CASSVGGNEQFF.

This chain joins TRBV6-5 and TRBJ2-5; D remains unclear. Germline CDR1 reads MNHEY; CDR2 reads SVGAGI. CDR3 length: 15 amino acids. With 5 bases removed from V and 1 base from J, the gap between germline ends came to 14 bases. The CDR3 sequence: CASSMGSTPQETQYF. DNA of the CDR3: TGTGCCAGCAGTATGGGCTCGACTCCCCAAGAGACCCAGTACTTC.

A few counts support this clone. The chain uses TRBV7-7 and TRBJ2-2; D possibly corresponds to TRBD1 (6 bases). This CDR3 spans 15 amino acids. Germline V gene sequence: CDR1 SSHAT, CDR2 FNYEAQ (reference sequence). V lost 5 bases to trimming and J lost 4 bases, with 14 bases between them. The CDR3 protein is CASSSQGLGTGELFF. CDR3 bases: TGTGCCAGCAGCAGCCAGGGGTTGGGCACCGGGGAGCTGTTTTTT.

The genes are TRBV27 and TRBJ2-5; D unresolved. The CDR3 extends over 15 amino acids. CDR1 MNHEY and CDR2 SMNVEV come from the germline V gene (reference sequence). Trimming took off 5 bases at V and 3 bases at J, with 16 bases between the two ends. The CDR3 here is CASSPRAAPKETQYF. DNA of the CDR3: TGTGCCAGCAGTCCTCGGGCAGCTCCTAAAGAGACCCAGTACTTC.

V is TRBV6-2 or TRBV6-3 and J is TRBJ1-1, with 12 bases fitting TRBD1. CDR3 length: 21 amino acids. Losses at the gene ends were 0 bases for V and 2 bases for J; bases not matched to a gene: 16. From germline, CDR1 is MNHEY and CDR2 SVGEGT. The CDR3 loop reads CASSYSRRDRGQHGPNTEAFF. DNA for the CDR3: TGTGCCAGCAGTTACTCTCGTCGGGACAGGGGGCAGCATGGGCCAAACACTGAAGCTTTCTTT.

The chain recombines TRBV7-2 with TRBJ2-2; no clear D. CDR1 and CDR2 from the germline V gene are SGHTA and FQGNSA. The V end lost 3 bases, the J end lost 1 base, and 6 bases lay between the germline ends. This CDR3 is built from 14 residues. The CDR3 spells CASSFAQNTGELFF. The CDR3 nucleotides are TGTGCCAGCAGCTTTGCCCAGAACACCGGGGAGCTGTTTTTT.

This sequence joins TRBV19 and TRBJ1-1; D is unresolved. Germline CDR1 is LNHDA and CDR2 is SQIVND (reference sequence). V was cut by 5 bases and J by 3 bases, with 13 bases left in between. CDR3 length: 14 amino acids. The CDR3 sequence is CASSRGGRDTEAFF. In nucleotides, the CDR3 is TGTGCCAGTAGTCGAGGAGGGAGAGACACTGAAGCTTTCTTT. Filled out from reference TRBV19 and TRBJ1-1, the complete variable domain reads DGGITQSPKYLFRKEGQNVTLSCEQNLNHDAMYWYRQDPGQGLRLIYYSQIVNDFQKGDIAEGYSVSREKKESFPLTVTSAQKNPTAFYLCASSRGGRDTEAFFGQGTRLTVV.

This chain joins TRBV2 and TRBJ2-4, with D possibly being TRBD2 (6 bases). The CDR3 loop spans 14 amino acids. Trimming took 6 bases from V and 8 from J, leaving 17 bases between them. The germline V gene has CDR1 SNHLY and CDR2 FYNNEI. The CDR3 reads CASSVTAGADIQYF. Written as DNA, the CDR3 is TGTGCCAGCAGCGTGACAGCGGGTGCGGACATTCAGTACTTC. Based on the CDR3 plus reference TRBV2 and TRBJ2-4, the full variable domain is EPEVTQTPSHQVTQMGQEVILRCVPISNHLYFYWYRQILGQKVEFLVSFYNNEISEKSEIFDDQFSVERPDGSNFTLKIRSTKLEDSAMYFCASSVTAGADIQYFGAGTRLSVL.

The chain has TRBV3-1 (or the pseudogene TRBV3-2) and TRBJ2-1, with 10 bases lining up with TRBD2. The CDR3 extends over 17 amino acids. CDR1 is LGHDT, CDR2 YNNKEL, per germline (reference sequence). J gave up 6 bases and V 0 bases, and 8 bases lay outside the gene matches. The chain's CDR3 is CASSQERSGRASNEQFF. The CDR3, as DNA: TGTGCCAGCAGCCAAGAGAGGAGCGGGAGGGCCTCCAATGAGCAGTTCTTC.

The rearrangement joins TRBV10-3 to TRBJ1-1; D is perhaps TRBD1 (5 bases). The V and J ends lost 2 bases and 5 bases respectively, with 9 bases between them. This CDR3 comprises 13 residues. Germline V CDR1 and CDR2: ENHRY, SYGVKD. CDR3 region: CAISERQGTEAFF. In DNA, the CDR3 is TGTGCCATCAGTGAGAGGCAGGGAACTGAAGCTTTCTTT.

The chain employs TRBV3-1 (or the pseudogene TRBV3-2) and TRBJ1-5, with D hard to call. Germline assignment: CDR1 LGHDT and CDR2 YNNKEL (reference sequence). This CDR3 has 12 amino acids. Trimming took 3 bases from V and 4 from J, leaving 4 bases between them. The CDR3 spells CASSQGNQPQHF. In DNA form, the CDR3 reads TGTGCCAGCAGCCAGGGGAATCAGCCCCAGCATTTT.

In its sample, this clone was seen a few times. The chain joins TRBV13 to TRBJ1-5, with 9 nucleotides matching TRBD1. This CDR3 has 15 amino acids. Losses at the gene ends were 4 bases for V and 2 bases for J; bases not matched to a gene: 3. The germline CDR1 and CDR2 sequences are PRHDT and FYEKMQ (reference sequence). Here the CDR3 reads CASSSRQGGNQPQHF. DNA of the CDR3: TGTGCCAGCAGCTCGCGACAGGGGGGCAATCAGCCCCAGCATTTT.

The chain carries TRBV9 and TRBJ1-3, with 7 bases lining up with TRBD1. The CDR3 sequence is 14 residues long. Germline V gives CDR1 SGDLS, CDR2 YYNGEE. With V trimmed by 3 bases and J by 4 bases, 4 bases remained unmatched. CDR3 nucleotide sequence: TGTGCCAGCAGCGCCCCAGGGGGAGGAAACACCATATATTTT. Translated, it gives CASSAPGGGNTIYF.

J is TRBJ1-3 and V is TRBV28, with a possible D match to TRBD1 (5 bases). The CDR3 length is 16 residues. Germline V lookup: CDR1 MDHEN, CDR2 SYDVKM. Trimming stripped 3 bases from V and 0 bases from J, with 12 bases between. As DNA, the CDR3 is TGTGCCAGCAGTTTGGTAGGACACTCCTCTGGAAACACCATATATTTT. As protein: CASSLVGHSSGNTIYF.

V gene TRBV19 combines with J gene TRBJ1-6; TRBD1 aligns across 9 bases. Germline trimming cut 7 bases from V and 5 bases from J; bases unmatched to any gene: 9. The CDR3 is 16 amino acids. CDR1 and CDR2 (germline): LNHDA, SQIVND (reference sequence). Here the CDR3 reads CASKSSGTGNNSPLHF. The CDR3 DNA sequence: TGTGCCAGTAAGTCCTCCGGGACAGGGAATAATTCACCCCTCCACTTT.

The V and J genes are TRBV2 and TRBJ1-4; tentative D call: TRBD1 (5 bases). Deletions cut 8 bases from V and 4 bases from J, with 11 bases between. Germline CDR1 is SNHLY and CDR2 is FYNNEI. The CDR3 loop spans 13 amino acids. The CDR3 DNA reads TGTGCCAGCGGGGACGGTTATAATGAAAAACTGTTTTTT. Protein: CASGDGYNEKLFF.

J is TRBJ2-1 and V is TRBV6-6; 11 positions agree with TRBD2. Germline V gene sequence: CDR1 MNHNY, CDR2 SVGAGI (reference sequence). This CDR3 spans 15 amino acids. The V segment lost 3 bases and the J segment 8 bases; nucleotides outside the gene matches: 6. DNA of the CDR3: TGTGCCAGCAGTTATAGCGGGAGGGCCGGCGATGAGCAGTTCTTC. Its protein product is CASSYSGRAGDEQFF.

This clone came up a few times. This chain connects TRBV30 to TRBJ1-5, with D possibly being TRBD1 (6 bases). The CDR3 contains 13 residues. Trimming cost V 2 bases and J 7 bases, with 12 bases left between them. Germline loops: CDR1 GTSNPN, CDR2 SVGIG (reference sequence). The CDR3 protein is CAWSRTVQQPQHF. In nucleotides, the CDR3 is TGTGCCTGGAGTCGGACAGTCCAACAGCCCCAGCATTTT.

The V call is TRBV11-1, the J call TRBJ2-2; TRBD1 agrees at 8 bases. This CDR3 region has 16 residues. The germline CDR1 and CDR2 sequences are SGHAT and FQDESV (reference sequence). V dropped 2 bases and J dropped 7; count of bases not matched to a gene: 9. The CDR3 protein is CASSLQGALNLGELFF. The DNA of the CDR3 is TGTGCCAGCAGCTTACAGGGGGCACTTAACCTCGGGGAGCTGTTTTTT.